The 14 T cell receptor beta chains below come from one sample, sequenced in a study of blood T cell repertoires in COVID-19. Repertoires were generated with immunoSEQ multiplex PCR, while TCRdb's copy carries only in-frame clones and drops some. There are about 230,000 clones in the sample; around 78% occur only once, and around 2.6% lies in the top ten. Sequencing was done on a sample of peripheral blood. The source is a woman in her 70s with active or convalescent COVID-19.

The chain joins TRBV7-2 to TRBJ1-4; TRBD1 is a possible D gene (6 bases). Germline CDR1 is SGHTA and CDR2 is FQGNSA. The V end was cut by 5 bases, the J end by 4 bases, with 17 bases between. The CDR3 runs 16 residues. CDR3 loop: CASSPIVGTLNEKLFF. CDR3 nucleotides: TGTGCCAGCAGCCCCATCGTCGGGACACTTAATGAAAAACTGTTTTTT.

This chain uses TRBV29-1 with TRBJ2-1; 7 bases map to TRBD1. CDR1 is SQVTM and CDR2 is ANQGSEA in the germline V gene. The CDR3 extends over 12 amino acids. Trimming took 2 bases from V and 13 from J; bases not matched to a gene: 8. The chain's CDR3 is CSVEKGQTTQFF. Written as DNA, the CDR3 is TGCAGCGTTGAAAAGGGACAGACGACTCAGTTCTTC.

The chain links TRBV6-5 to TRBJ2-2; D is possibly TRBD1 (5 bases). Deletions cut 5 bases from V and 6 bases from J, with 13 bases between. Germline V gene data show CDR1 as MNHEY and CDR2 as SVGAGI. This CDR3 contains 14 residues. The CDR3 region is CASSRQGSPGELFF. DNA for the CDR3: TGTGCCAGCAGTAGGCAGGGATCCCCCGGGGAGCTGTTTTTT.

This rearrangement joins TRBV5-6 to TRBJ2-1, with TRBD2 identical over 8 bases. With V trimmed by 7 bases and J by 0 bases, 3 bases remained unmatched. In germline, CDR1 is SGHDT, CDR2 YYEEEE. The length of the CDR3 is 14 residues. In DNA form, the CDR3 reads TGTGCCAGCGGCGGGACTAGCTCCTACAATGAGCAGTTCTTC. It is translated as CASGGTSSYNEQFF.

The rearrangement links TRBV5-1 to TRBJ2-3, with a possible D match to TRBD2 (6 bases). The V and J ends lost 0 bases and 1 base respectively, with 15 bases between them. Germline V gives CDR1 SGHRS, CDR2 YFSETQ. This CDR3 is 17 amino acids long. CDR3 DNA: TGCGCCAGCAGCTTGGCCCGGGGACTGATCCGCACAGATACGCAGTATTTT. It specifies CASSLARGLIRTDTQYF.

The chain is built from TRBV7-9 and TRBJ2-3; 9 bases are a match to TRBD2. J gave up 4 bases and V 2 bases, and 7 bases lay outside the gene matches. Per germline, CDR1 SEHNR and CDR2 FQNEAQ (reference sequence). The CDR3 length is 16 residues. The CDR3 coding sequence is TGTGCCAGCAGCTTACGTGGGCGGGGGGGCTCAGATACGCAGTATTTT. Its protein product is CASSLRGRGGSDTQYF.

This rearrangement joins TRBV5-1 to TRBJ2-7, with 11 bases lining up with TRBD1. The V gene end was trimmed by 4 bases and the J gene end by 1 base; junction bases not matched to a gene: 7. The CDR3 is made up of 16 amino acids. Germline assignment: CDR1 SGHRS and CDR2 YFSETQ. The chain's CDR3 is CASSTWGTGGSYEQYF. The DNA of the CDR3 is TGCGCCAGCAGCACTTGGGGGACAGGGGGGTCCTACGAGCAGTACTTC. The whole variable domain, filled in from reference TRBV5-1 and TRBJ2-7, reads KAGVTQTPRYLIKTRGQQVTLSCSPISGHRSVSWYQQTPGQGLQFLFEYFSETQRNKGNFPGRFSGRQFSNSRSEMNVSTLELGDSALYLCASSTWGTGGSYEQYFGPGTRLTVT.

This clone was seen only once. This chain uses TRBV7-2 with TRBJ2-1, with TRBD2 identical over 15 bases. The CDR3 is made up of 16 amino acids. Trimming cost V 1 base and J 8 bases; bases outside gene matches: 3. CDR1 SGHTA and CDR2 FQGNSA come from the germline V gene. The CDR3 nucleotides are TGTGCCAGCAGCTTAGGGACTAGCGGGGGGGTAGATGAGCAGTTCTTC. It codes for CASSLGTSGGVDEQFF.

V is TRBV6-6 and J is TRBJ2-1, with a possible D match to TRBD1 (5 bases). The germline CDR1 and CDR2 sequences are MNHNY and SVGAGI (reference sequence). This CDR3 region has 11 residues. Trimming pared 2 bases from V and 10 bases from J, leaving 6 bases between. CDR3 in DNA: TGTGCCAGCAGTTACAAGGGGGAGCAGTTCTTC. The encoded protein is CASSYKGEQFF.

The rearrangement uses TRBV4-3 and TRBJ2-5, with D possibly TRBD1 on 5 matching bases. Germline CDR1 reads LGHNA; CDR2 reads YSLEER. Trimming cost V 4 bases and J 2 bases, with 8 bases left between them. CDR3 length: 13 residues. The CDR3 loop reads CASSRQRQETQYF. The DNA for the CDR3 is TGCGCCAGCAGCCGACAGAGACAAGAGACCCAGTACTTC.

The DNA for the CDR3 is TGTGCCTGGAGTGTAGTGGAGGCAGGCTCCTACGAGCAGTACTTC. Its translation: CAWSVVEAGSYEQYF. The chain recombines TRBV30 with TRBJ2-7; tentatively, D is TRBD2 (5 bases). V gave up 0 bases and J gave up 0 bases, with 12 bases separating them. This CDR3 region has 15 residues. Germline V gene data show CDR1 as GTSNPN and CDR2 as SVGIG (reference sequence). Full variable domain (missing parts from reference TRBV30 and TRBJ2-7): SQTIHQWPATLVQPVGSPLSLECTVEGTSNPNLYWYRQAAGRGLQLLFYSVGIGQISSEVPQNLSASRPQDRQFILSSKKLLLSDSGFYLCAWSVVEAGSYEQYFGPGTRLTVT.

This rearrangement joins TRBV11-3 to TRBJ2-5; weak D call: TRBD2 (6 bases). Per the germline V gene, CDR1 is SGHNT and CDR2 is YENEEA. This CDR3 contains 14 residues. V was shortened by 5 bases and J by 2 bases, with 12 bases between the two germline ends. Written as DNA, the CDR3 is TGTGCCAGCAGCCAGGGAGGTCCACAAGAGACCCAGTACTTC. This sequence encodes CASSQGGPQETQYF.

This clone was seen once. The chain recombines TRBV5-1 with TRBJ2-5, with 8 bases matching TRBD1. CDR3 length: 16 residues. Germline V gives CDR1 SGHRS, CDR2 YFSETQ. J gave up 1 base and V 0 bases, and 5 bases lay outside the gene matches. CDR3 coding DNA: TGCGCCAGCAGCTTGGCCGGACAGGGCGGCCAAGAGACCCAGTACTTC. It translates to CASSLAGQGGQETQYF.

The rearrangement joins TRBV18 to TRBJ2-7; 10 bases are shared with TRBD2. The length of the CDR3 is 16 residues. J gave up 3 bases and V 2 bases, and 7 bases lay outside the gene matches. Germline-derived CDR1 and CDR2 are KGHSH and LQKENI. Written as DNA, the CDR3 is TGTGCCAGCTCACCAACTAGCGGGATTGGGTTCTACGAGCAGTACTTC. Residues: CASSPTSGIGFYEQYF.